Given below is one T cell receptor beta chain in context. V trimming: 2 bases; J trimming: 1 base; junction bases outside the gene matches: 1. The CDR3 extends over 15 amino acids. CDR1 is KGHSH and CDR2 is LQKENI in the germline V gene. The data stem from a study of Ad26.COV2.S vaccination and SARS-CoV-2 variants. Study in general: Recipients of Ad26.COV2.S got it intramuscularly, once or twice 56 days apart.

Treatment denoted: 15 to 20 received Ad26.COV2.S at low or high dose, single or two shots; five or six received placebo; per-sample allocation not given. Day 63 following the first vaccine or placebo injection was when the samples were taken. In the vaccine, an Ad26 vector expressed the SARS-CoV-2 spike of the Wuhan strain. Generated by immunoSEQ multiplex PCR, the TCRdb table keeps only in-frame clones and is missing some. The sample yields about 420,000 clones, around 89% seen once. V is TRBV18 and J is TRBJ2-1; TRBD2 aligns across 8 bases. This clonotype was obtained from a person between 18 and 65 years old who received the Ad26.COV2.S COVID-19 vaccine or a placebo. Sequenced here: peripheral blood, sampled in a trial of Ad26.COV2.S vaccine versus placebo. CDR3 in DNA: TGTGCCAGCTCACCAAGCGGGGGTTCCTACAATGAGCAGTTCTTC. Its translation: CASSPSGGSYNEQFF.